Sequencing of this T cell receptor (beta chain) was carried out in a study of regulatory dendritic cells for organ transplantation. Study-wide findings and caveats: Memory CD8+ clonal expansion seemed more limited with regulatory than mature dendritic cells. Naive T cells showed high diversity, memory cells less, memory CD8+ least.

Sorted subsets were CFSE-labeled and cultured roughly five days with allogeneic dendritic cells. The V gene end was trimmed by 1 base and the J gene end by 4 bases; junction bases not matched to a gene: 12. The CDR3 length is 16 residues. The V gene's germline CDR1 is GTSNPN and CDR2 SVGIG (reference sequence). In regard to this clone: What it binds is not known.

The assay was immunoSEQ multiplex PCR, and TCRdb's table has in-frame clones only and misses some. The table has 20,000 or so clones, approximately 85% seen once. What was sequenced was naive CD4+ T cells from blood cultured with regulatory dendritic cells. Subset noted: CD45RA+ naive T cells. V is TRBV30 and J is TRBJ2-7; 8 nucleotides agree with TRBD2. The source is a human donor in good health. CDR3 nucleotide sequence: TGTGCCTGGAGTGCCCCACCAACTAGCGGCCGTTACGAGCAGTACTTC. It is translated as CAWSAPPTSGRYEQYF.